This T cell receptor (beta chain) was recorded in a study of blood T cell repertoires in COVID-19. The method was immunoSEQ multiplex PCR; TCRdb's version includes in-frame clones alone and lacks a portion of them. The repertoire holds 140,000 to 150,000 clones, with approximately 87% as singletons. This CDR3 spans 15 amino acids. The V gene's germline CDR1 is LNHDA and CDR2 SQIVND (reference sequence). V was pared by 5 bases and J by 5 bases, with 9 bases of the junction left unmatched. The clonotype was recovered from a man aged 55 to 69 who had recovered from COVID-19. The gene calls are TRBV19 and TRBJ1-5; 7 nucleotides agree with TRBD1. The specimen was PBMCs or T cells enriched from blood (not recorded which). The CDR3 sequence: CASSGQAGIYQPQHF. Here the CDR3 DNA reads TGTGCCAGTAGTGGACAGGCAGGGATTTATCAGCCCCAGCATTTT.